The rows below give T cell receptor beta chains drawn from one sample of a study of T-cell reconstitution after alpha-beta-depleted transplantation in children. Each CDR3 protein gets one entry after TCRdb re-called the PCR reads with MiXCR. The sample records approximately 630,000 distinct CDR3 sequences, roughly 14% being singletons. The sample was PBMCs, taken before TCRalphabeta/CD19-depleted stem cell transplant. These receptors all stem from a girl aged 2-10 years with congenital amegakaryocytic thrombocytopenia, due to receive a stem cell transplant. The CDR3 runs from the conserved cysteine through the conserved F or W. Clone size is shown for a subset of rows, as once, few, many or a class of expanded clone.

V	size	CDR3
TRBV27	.	CASRWGPPYGYTF
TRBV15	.	CATSRDRGVNEQFF
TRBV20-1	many	CSARGGLAGGHYEQYF
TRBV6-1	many	CASRIPGLAGFSDTQYF
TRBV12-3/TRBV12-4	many	CASNPPATSTDTQYF
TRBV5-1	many	CASSFFGGQVPDTQYF
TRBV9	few	CASSVGAGAYNEQFF
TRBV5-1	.	CASSRTAGTSGYNEQFF
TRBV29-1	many	CSVFGTSGTYEQYF
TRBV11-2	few	CASSLGGWESPSYEQYF
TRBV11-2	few	CASSLDRVGQETQYF
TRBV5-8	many	CASSLKRGGTDLYGYTF
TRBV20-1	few	CSARRTGDPYEQYF
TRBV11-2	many	CASSQTSPNTGELFF
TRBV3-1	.	CASSQPTGENNSPLHF
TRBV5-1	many	CASSLNREETQYF
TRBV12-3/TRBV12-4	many	CASSWTSGANVLTF
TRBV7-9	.	CASSSGQGAAGYTF
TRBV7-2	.	CASSPLRAGFPNEQFF
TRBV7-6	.	CASSLPPSGSSTDTQYF
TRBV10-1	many	CASSPSPGTGDEQYF
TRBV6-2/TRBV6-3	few	CASSYLAGGTSDTQYF
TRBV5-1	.	CASRMGSTDTQYF
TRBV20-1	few	CSARGGQGATDTQYF
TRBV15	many	CATSRDRVGGMTDTQYF
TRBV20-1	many	CSARAGGSALNEQFF
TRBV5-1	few	CASSLARTGVGNEQFF
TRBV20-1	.	CSARVPWGLSYNEQFF
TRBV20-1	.	CSARELAGLQETQYF
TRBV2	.	CASFRDRPFEKLFF
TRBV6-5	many	CASSFEDLNTGELFF
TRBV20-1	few	CSATPNRGNTGELFF
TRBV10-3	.	CAILSRLAGVSPHEQFF
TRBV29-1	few	CSVAGTGKKLFF
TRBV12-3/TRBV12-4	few	CASSLLLPLLYF
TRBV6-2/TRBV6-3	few	CASSDSASPTVDTQYF
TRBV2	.	CASSRNIETQYF
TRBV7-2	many	CASRTGLAYAYEQYF
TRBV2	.	CASSDGGGLAYNEQFF
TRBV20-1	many	CSAHLSYHEQFF
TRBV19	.	CASSIGTGMETQYF
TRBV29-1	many	CSVDCWAGGFEQFF
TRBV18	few	CASSFNRSGTLGQPQHF
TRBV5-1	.	CASSWGAGRLTDTQYF
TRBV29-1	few	CSASEVTTGELFF
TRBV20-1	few	CSAIQGVVVSDTQYF
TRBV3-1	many	CASSLAYSGSSNEQFF
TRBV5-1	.	CASSWTSGPSYEQYF
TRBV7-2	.	CASSLEVGRSTDTQYF
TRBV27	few	CASSFFWENEQFF
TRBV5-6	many	CASSLQGASGYNEQFF
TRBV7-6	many	CASSLPGQGIANEQFF